The next 7 T cell receptor beta chains were all read from a single sample in a study of T-cell reconstitution after alpha-beta-depleted transplantation in children. Library preparation (for TCRbeta) was performed with unique molecular identifiers. TCRdb itself ran the PCR reads through MiXCR, one entry per CDR3 protein. The sample yields some 600,000 distinct CDR3 sequences, around 13% seen once. Specimen: PBMCs, mostly from graft donor cells, collected 360 days after TCRalphabeta/CD19-depleted stem cell transplant. These receptors were taken from a male patient between 5 and 17 years old who had a stem cell transplant for acute myeloid leukemia, so the T cells may come from the graft donor.

The chain is built from TRBV6-5 and TRBJ2-1; a possible D gene is TRBD1 (5 bases). The length of the CDR3 is 11 residues. Germline assignment: CDR1 MNHEY and CDR2 SVGAGI. Between the trimmed V and J ends, which lost 7 bases and 5 bases, there was a span of 6 bases. The CDR3, as DNA: TGTGCCAGCACCAGGGACAATGAGCAGTTCTTC. Its translation: CASTRDNEQFF.

This clonotype has a count of ten or more. A read error is likely, as this CDR3 ends without the conserved phenylalanine or tryptophan. The J gene is TRBJ2-1, the V gene TRBV7-2; TRBD1 might be the D (5 bases). Trimming removed 3 bases at V and 0 bases at J, with 9 bases between. Germline V gives CDR1 SGHTA, CDR2 FQGNSA. The CDR3 length is 15 residues. This chain's CDR3 is CASSLGRISYNEQFL. CDR3 bases: TGTGCCAGCAGCTTGGGGCGGATCTCCTACAATGAGCAGTTCTTG.

V and J are TRBV6-5 and TRBJ2-2; D unclear. Trimming removed 2 bases at V and 3 bases at J, with 10 bases between. CDR3 length: 15 amino acids. In germline, CDR1 is MNHEY, CDR2 SVGAGI. The CDR3 DNA is TGTGCCAGCAGTTACAACCGACGGTACACCGGGGAGCTGTTTTTT. This sequence encodes CASSYNRRYTGELFF.

This chain connects TRBV6-2 or TRBV6-3 to TRBJ2-5, with 7 bases that match TRBD1. Germline V gene data show CDR1 as MNHEY and CDR2 as SVGEGT. CDR3 length: 17 amino acids. V shed 5 bases, J shed 0 bases, and the junction held 12 bases outside the gene matches. The CDR3 is CASSGSPTGRYQETQYF. In DNA form, the CDR3 reads TGTGCCAGCAGTGGCTCCCCGACAGGGCGGTACCAAGAGACCCAGTACTTC.

The chain employs TRBV9 and TRBJ2-7; 11 nucleotides match TRBD2. CDR3 length: 16 residues. Germline CDR1 reads SGDLS; CDR2 reads YYNGEE. J was trimmed by 4 bases and V by 3 bases; bases with no gene match: 9. In nucleotides, the CDR3 is TGTGCCAGCAGCGATAGAACTAGCGGGAGTCTATACGAGCAGTACTTC. Its translation is CASSDRTSGSLYEQYF.

This chain joins TRBV12-3 or TRBV12-4 and TRBJ2-7; 13 bases match TRBD2. The length of the CDR3 is 15 residues. Trimming removed 5 bases from V and 7 bases from J; junction bases left unmatched: 8. CDR3: CASSQTGLAGREQYF. CDR3 sequence (DNA): TGTGCCAGCAGTCAGACGGGACTAGCGGGGCGGGAGCAGTACTTC.

CDR3 amino acids: CASSSLAPQRDTQYF. The DNA for the CDR3 is TGTGCCAGCAGCTCCCTAGCGCCTCAAAGGGATACGCAGTATTTT. The J gene is TRBJ2-3, the V gene TRBV5-6; D is possibly TRBD2 (6 bases). The germline V and J ends were trimmed by 3 bases and 6 bases, with 17 bases remaining between them. This CDR3 is 15 amino acids long. Germline CDR1 SGHDT, CDR2 YYEEEE.